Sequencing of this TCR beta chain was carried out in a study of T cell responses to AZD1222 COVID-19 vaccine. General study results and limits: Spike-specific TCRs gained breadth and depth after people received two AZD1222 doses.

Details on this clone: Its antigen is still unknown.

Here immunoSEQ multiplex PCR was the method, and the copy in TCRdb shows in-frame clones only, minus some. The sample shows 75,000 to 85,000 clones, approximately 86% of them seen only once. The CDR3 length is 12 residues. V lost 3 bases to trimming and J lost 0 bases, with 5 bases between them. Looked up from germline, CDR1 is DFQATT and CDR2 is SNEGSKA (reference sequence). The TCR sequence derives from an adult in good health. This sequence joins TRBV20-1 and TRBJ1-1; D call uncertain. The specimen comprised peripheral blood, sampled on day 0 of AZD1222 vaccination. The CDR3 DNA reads TGCAGTGCTAGTTTCGTGAACACTGAAGCTTTCTTT. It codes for CSASFVNTEAFF.